Sequencing of this T cell receptor beta chain was carried out in a study of post-analysis software for immune sequencing data. Study results and limitations: Included in a set of roughly five TRBV segments more frequent in patients than controls were TRBV5-6, TRBV5-1 and TRBV20-1. By F measure, strong co-clustering occurred among samples prepared in the same batch.

This clonotype was counted a few times. Its antigen is undetermined. CDR1 SGHRS and CDR2 YFSETQ come from the germline V gene. V shed 4 bases, J shed 8 bases, and the junction held 14 bases outside the gene matches. CDR3 length: 16 residues. Tagging with unique molecular identifiers was a feature of the TCR beta cDNA libraries. TCRdb re-analysed the PCR reads in MiXCR, keeping a single row per CDR3 protein. The sample includes about 400,000 distinct CDR3 sequences, roughly 30% of them seen just once. The sample taken for sequencing was blood. The chain combines TRBV5-1 with TRBJ2-1, with 8 bases fitting TRBD1. This TCR was sampled from a girl under 18 with multiple sclerosis. The CDR3 loop reads CASSVTPGQAGHEQFF. CDR3 DNA sequence: TGCGCCAGCAGCGTAACTCCGGGACAGGCAGGACATGAGCAGTTCTTC.